Listed below are T cell receptor beta chains from one sample, sequenced in a study of cytomegalovirus exposure and HLA in healthy donors. Measured with immunoSEQ multiplex PCR; TCRdb has only the in-frame clones, and not every one. The sample yields roughly 190,000 clones, of which the top ten take up less than 0.95%. Sequencing was carried out using PBMCs. Receptor source: a woman under 30 in good health and CMV-seropositive. Both conserved end residues are part of each CDR3. Each record gives: V gene, J gene, D gene, CDR3 DNA, CDR3 protein. D genes are given only for firm matches.

TRBV5-6	TRBJ1-2	-	TGTGCCAGCAGCAATCCCAGGGGCTATGGCTACACCTTC	CASSNPRGYGYTF
TRBV10-3	TRBJ1-2	-	TGTGCCATCAGTGACAGGGGCTACTATGGCTACACCTTC	CAISDRGYYGYTF
TRBV7-3	TRBJ2-2	-	TGTGCCAGCAGTGACGCGCGGGCCGTGAAGAGGACCGGGGAGCTGTTTTTT	CASSDARAVKRTGELFF
TRBV6-1	TRBJ2-7	TRBD1	TGTGCCAGCAGCTTGACAGGGGGAGGGTCCGAGCAGTACTTC	CASSLTGGGSEQYF
TRBV28	TRBJ1-2	-	TGTGCCAGCCTACCGGACAGAAACTATGGCTACACCTTC	CASLPDRNYGYTF
TRBV6-1	TRBJ2-7	-	TGTGCCAGCAGAAGGACAGAGGGCTACTACGAGCAGTACTTC	CASRRTEGYYEQYF
TRBV6-1	TRBJ2-7	-	TGTGCCAGCAGTGAATCGTCCGCGGGGTCCTACGAGCAGTACTTC	CASSESSAGSYEQYF
TRBV18	TRBJ2-7	-	TGTGCCAGCTCACCGACCGACAGAAGTGAGCAGTACTTC	CASSPTDRSEQYF
TRBV7-3	TRBJ1-1	TRBD1	TGTGCCAGCAGCTCCGACAGGGGGAATGAAGCTTTCTTT	CASSSDRGNEAFF
TRBV18	TRBJ1-2	TRBD1	TGTGCCAGCTCATTACTGGACAGGGACTATGGCTACACCTTC	CASSLLDRDYGYTF
TRBV19	TRBJ2-1	-	TGTGCCAGTAGCGGGAGTTCCTACAATGAGCAGTTCTTC	CASSGSSYNEQFF
TRBV13	TRBJ2-3	-	TGTGCCAGCAGCTTAGCGTCTAGCGAAGGCGGCACAGGTACGCAGTATTTT	CASSLASSEGGTGTQYF
TRBV7-6	TRBJ2-3	TRBD1	TGTGCCAGCAGCTCAAACCATAGGACAGGGTTTACAGATACGCAGTATTTT	CASSSNHRTGFTDTQYF
TRBV4-3	TRBJ2-1	TRBD1	TGCGCCAGCAGCCATTCCACGAACAGGGGGAATGAGCAGTTCTTC	CASSHSTNRGNEQFF
TRBV19	TRBJ1-1	TRBD1	TGTGCCAGTAGTCGGGACAGGGTGAACACTGAAGCTTTCTTT	CASSRDRVNTEAFF
TRBV7-8	TRBJ2-1	TRBD1	TGTGCCAGCAGCTTAGAGGACAGGGGGCTGGTTTTTGCACTATACAATGAGCAGTTCTTC	CASSLEDRGLVFALYNEQFF
TRBV7-9	TRBJ1-4	TRBD1	TGTGCCAGCAGCTTTAACAGGGGGCTCAATGAAAAACTGTTTTTT	CASSFNRGLNEKLFF
TRBV27	TRBJ2-7	-	TGTGCCAGCAGTTTGATCGGGGACTACGAGCAGTACTTC	CASSLIGDYEQYF
TRBV9	TRBJ1-2	TRBD1	TGTGCCAGCAGCGCCCGTAGGGGGACAGGAGACAGTGGCTACACCTTC	CASSARRGTGDSGYTF
TRBV7-6	TRBJ2-7	-	TGTGCCAGCAGCCGGGGTCCTGAGGTGGGTGAGCAGTACTTC	CASSRGPEVGEQYF
TRBV30	TRBJ2-1	TRBD2	TGTGCCTGGAGTGTAGGGGCTAGCGGTACCTACAATGAGCAGTTCTTC	CAWSVGASGTYNEQFF
TRBV4-3	TRBJ2-1	-	TGCGCCAGCAGCCAAGATTTAAGCGGATATTACAATGAGCAGTTCTTC	CASSQDLSGYYNEQFF
TRBV29-1	TRBJ1-1	-	TGCAGCGTTGCCGGGACATTGAACACTGAAGCTTTCTTT	CSVAGTLNTEAFF
TRBV5-1	TRBJ2-2	TRBD1	TGCGCCAGCAGCAACAGGGGAAGGAGCACCGGGGAGCTGTTTTTT	CASSNRGRSTGELFF
TRBV4-2	TRBJ2-7	TRBD2	TGTGCCAGCAGCCCGCGGACTAGCGGGAACTACGAGCAGTACTTC	CASSPRTSGNYEQYF
TRBV28	TRBJ1-2	-	TGTGCCAGCAGTTTGAAGGGGAATGGCTACACCTTC	CASSLKGNGYTF
TRBV19	TRBJ1-5	TRBD1	TGTGCCAGTAGTTCCGGACAGGGGGCTCGTCAGCCCCAGCATTTT	CASSSGQGARQPQHF
TRBV5-5	TRBJ2-5	TRBD1	TGTGCCAGCAGCTTAGGACAGGGGGCTTATGGAAGGGAGACCCAGTACTTC	CASSLGQGAYGRETQYF
TRBV11-3	TRBJ2-2	TRBD1	TGTGCCAGCAGCGACGGGACAGGGGGCTCCGGGGAGCTGTTTTTT	CASSDGTGGSGELFF
TRBV5-5	TRBJ1-2	-	TGTGCCAGCAGCCCCTCGCAGGAAACTAACTATGGCTACACCTTC	CASSPSQETNYGYTF
TRBV6-6	TRBJ2-1	TRBD1	TGTGCCAGCAGTTACAAGGACAGGGCTGGTCATGAGCAGTTCTTC	CASSYKDRAGHEQFF
TRBV29-1	TRBJ1-2	TRBD1	TGCAGCGCGGGGACAGGGAGCCTTTTTGGCTACACCTTC	CSAGTGSLFGYTF
TRBV20-1	TRBJ2-3	-	TGCAGTGCTAGTTTAAGGGAGGCGCAGTATTTT	CSASLREAQYF
TRBV30	TRBJ1-1	-	TGTGCCTGGAGCGACCACGCCAGGGCGAACACTGAAGCTTTCTTT	CAWSDHARANTEAFF
TRBV6-5	TRBJ2-5	-	TGTGCCAGCAGTTACTCCCAGGGAGAGACCCAGTACTTC	CASSYSQGETQYF
TRBV28	TRBJ2-1	TRBD2	TGTGCCAGCAGAACCTCTAGCGGAGGGAGCGGTGAGCAGTTCTTC	CASRTSSGGSGEQFF
TRBV5-4	TRBJ2-1	TRBD2	TGTGCCAGCAGCTTGGGGCTAGCGGGAGCCTACAATGAGCAGTTCTTC	CASSLGLAGAYNEQFF
TRBV7-9	TRBJ1-5	-	TGTGCCAGCAGCTCCAAGGGGCGACCGGAGCAGCCCCAGCATTTT	CASSSKGRPEQPQHF
TRBV7-8	TRBJ1-1	TRBD1	TGTGCCAGCAGCTTGGGGAAAATCGGAGCAGGGGGCATCACTGAAGCTTTCTTT	CASSLGKIGAGGITEAFF
TRBV9	TRBJ2-7	-	TGTGCCAGCAGCGTAGTGCCGGGAAGCTACGAGCAGTACTTC	CASSVVPGSYEQYF
TRBV15	TRBJ2-1	-	TGTGCCACCAGAAAATCCAGGGGAGTCAATGAGCAGTTCTTC	CATRKSRGVNEQFF
TRBV18	TRBJ1-2	TRBD1	TGTGCCAGCTCACCGGACAGGGGAAACTATGGCTACACCTTC	CASSPDRGNYGYTF
TRBV5-1	TRBJ2-1	-	TGCGCCAGCGGGGGTTGGGGGGAGAGTTACAATGAGCAGTTCTTC	CASGGWGESYNEQFF
TRBV10-3	TRBJ1-1	-	TGTGCCATCAGTCAGCAGGGTGCTGAAGCTTTCTTT	CAISQQGAEAFF
TRBV7-3	TRBJ2-4	-	TGTGCCAGCAGCCCGGGACTCGCGAAAAACATTCAGTACTTC	CASSPGLAKNIQYF
TRBV2	TRBJ1-5	-	TGTGCCAGCAGTAAGCCTACAGGGTCCAGCAATCAGCCCCAGCATTTT	CASSKPTGSSNQPQHF
TRBV20-1	TRBJ2-7	TRBD1	TGCGCGTCAGGGGGCCCCTACGAGCAGTACTTC	CASGGPYEQYF
TRBV5-1	TRBJ2-3	-	TGCGCCAGCAGTAGGGGGACGACAGGACGTGATACGCAGTATTTT	CASSRGTTGRDTQYF
TRBV7-2	TRBJ1-1	-	TGTGCCAGCAGCTTATTCGGTATTGGTGAAGCTTTCTTT	CASSLFGIGEAFF